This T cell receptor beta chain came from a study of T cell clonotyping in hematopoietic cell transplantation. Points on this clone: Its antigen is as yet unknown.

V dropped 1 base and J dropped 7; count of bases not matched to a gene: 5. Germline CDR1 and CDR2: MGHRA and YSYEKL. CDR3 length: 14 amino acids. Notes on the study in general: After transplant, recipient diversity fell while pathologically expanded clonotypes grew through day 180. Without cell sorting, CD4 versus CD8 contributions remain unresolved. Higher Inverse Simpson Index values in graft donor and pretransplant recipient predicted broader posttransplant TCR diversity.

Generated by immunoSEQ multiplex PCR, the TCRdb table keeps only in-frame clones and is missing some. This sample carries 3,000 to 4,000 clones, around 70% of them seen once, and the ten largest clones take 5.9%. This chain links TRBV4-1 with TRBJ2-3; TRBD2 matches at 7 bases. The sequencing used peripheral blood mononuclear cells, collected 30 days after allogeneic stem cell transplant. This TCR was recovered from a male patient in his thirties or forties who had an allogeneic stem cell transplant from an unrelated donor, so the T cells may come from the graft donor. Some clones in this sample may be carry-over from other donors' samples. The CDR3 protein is CASSQVGGGYTQYF. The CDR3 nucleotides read TGCGCCAGCAGCCAAGTGGGGGGGGGATATACGCAGTATTTT.